Below are 22 T cell receptor beta chains sequenced from a single sample in a study of blood T cells in healthy people across ages. A sample-barcoded 5' primer and a J-beta primer mix were used in a second PCR of about 6 to 12 cycles. MiXCR, run by TCRdb on the 5' RACE reads, gives a single entry per CDR3 protein. The table lists approximately 800,000 distinct CDR3 sequences, approximately 60% of them singletons. Specimen: blood. Receptors were obtained from a middle-aged man in good health.

In its sample, this clonotype was seen a few times. The chain couples TRBV3-1 to TRBJ2-5, with D perhaps given as TRBD1 or TRBD2 (5 bases each). There are 15 residues in the CDR3. Germline-derived CDR1 and CDR2 are LGHDT and YNNKEL (reference sequence). The germline V and J ends were trimmed by 7 bases and 6 bases, with 21 bases remaining between them. The CDR3 DNA is TGTGCCAGCAACGGGGCCCGAGCATCTCTTAAGACCCAGTACTTC. Translating gives CASNGARASLKTQYF.

This rearrangement joins TRBV20-1 to TRBJ2-5; 8 bases are shared with TRBD2. The ends lost 2 bases at V and 3 bases at J; junction bases unmatched: 2. Germline loops: CDR1 DFQATT, CDR2 SNEGSKA (reference sequence). This CDR3 contains 13 residues. The CDR3 coding sequence is TGCAGTGCTAGACGACTAGCGAAAGAGACCCAGTACTTC. Translated, it gives CSARRLAKETQYF.

This chain joins TRBV7-9 and TRBJ1-2; perhaps TRBD1 as D (5 bases). The germline CDR1 and CDR2 sequences are SEHNR and FQNEAQ (reference sequence). This CDR3 has 16 residues. With 5 bases removed from V and 1 base from J, the gap between germline ends came to 17 bases. CDR3 sequence (DNA): TGTGCCAGCAGCGGTACTGCAGGGAAACTTAACTATGGCTACACCTTC. Amino acid sequence: CASSGTAGKLNYGYTF.

The rearrangement joins TRBV27 to TRBJ2-5; D gene unclear. Trimming removed 3 bases from V and 3 bases from J, with 11 bases in between. The CDR3 loop spans 14 amino acids. Looked up from germline, CDR1 is MNHEY and CDR2 is SMNVEV (reference sequence). The CDR3 sequence is CASSFRKAEETQYF. The CDR3 region has the DNA TGTGCCAGCAGTTTTCGAAAGGCAGAAGAGACCCAGTACTTC.

The chain joins TRBV11-3 to TRBJ2-7; D may be TRBD2 (6 bases). CDR1 and CDR2 from the germline V gene are SGHNT and YENEEA. This CDR3 is 14 amino acids long. The ends were cut back, 5 bases at V and 2 bases at J, with 13 bases in the middle. The CDR3 DNA follows: TGTGCCAGCAGCCCGGGGGAGCGGACCTACGAGCAGTACTTC. Translating gives CASSPGERTYEQYF.

V usage is TRBV12-3 or TRBV12-4 and J usage is TRBJ2-1; tentatively, D is TRBD1 or TRBD2 (5 bases each). The CDR3 length is 17 residues. V was pared by 5 bases and J by 1 base, with 18 bases between. In nucleotides, the CDR3 is TGTGCCAGCAGTCCAGAGGACATTGGGGGTTCCTACAATGAGCAGTTCTTC. Translating gives CASSPEDIGGSYNEQFF.

As for this clonotype: The junction shows a germline mismatch at one end, possibly a read error. V is TRBV4-2 and J is TRBJ2-7, with TRBD2 matching 11 bases. The CDR3 runs 15 residues. In germline, CDR1 is LGHNA, CDR2 YNFKEQ. The CDR3 bases are TGTGCTAGCAGCCAAGGTAGCGGGGGGGCGTATGAGCAGTACTTC. Its translation: CASSQGSGGAYEQYF.

This chain connects TRBV5-1 to TRBJ2-5; 8 bases fit TRBD1. The germline CDR1 and CDR2 sequences are SGHRS and YFSETQ. V dropped 3 bases and J dropped 1; count of bases not matched to a gene: 2. The CDR3 is 14 residues long. The CDR3 sequence is CASSYGQGQETQYF. The CDR3 coding sequence is TGCGCCAGCAGCTACGGACAGGGCCAAGAGACCCAGTACTTC.

This clonotype was counted a single time. Germline is not matched at one junction end, which may reflect a read error. The J gene is TRBJ2-3, the V gene TRBV28; D may be TRBD1 (5 bases). Germline CDR1 and CDR2: MDHEN and SYDVKM. This CDR3 has 16 residues. The DNA for the CDR3 is TGCGCCAGCAGTTCGGGTCAGGGTCGAAGCACAGATACGCAGTATTTT. Amino acid sequence: CASSSGQGRSTDTQYF.

The V call is TRBV6-1, the J call TRBJ2-1; D tentatively fits TRBD1 or TRBD2 (7 bases each). The germline V gene encodes CDR1 MNHNS and CDR2 SASEGT. The CDR3 consists of 13 residues. V was pared by 6 bases and J by 8 bases, with 14 bases between. Written as DNA, the CDR3 is TGTGCCAGCAGAAAACAGGGGAGGGATGAGCAGTTCTTC. This gives the protein CASRKQGRDEQFF.

The chain is built from TRBV6-1 and TRBJ1-5, with 7 bases aligning to TRBD1. Germline V gives CDR1 MNHNS, CDR2 SASEGT. V was pared by 6 bases and J by 3 bases, with 11 bases of the junction left unmatched. The CDR3 totals 16 residues. CDR3: CASSFMGGGDNQPQHF. The CDR3 bases are TGTGCCAGCAGCTTTATGGGAGGGGGCGACAATCAGCCCCAGCATTTT.

The chain has TRBV29-1 and TRBJ2-7; D is possibly TRBD2 (5 bases). The J call may be mistaken, given a closer DNA end match to TRBJ2-5. This CDR3 comprises 13 residues. The germline V gene has CDR1 SQVTM and CDR2 ANQGSEA. CDR3 nucleotide sequence: TGCAGCGTTGGAACTAGTGTTTTTGAGACCCAGTACTTC. This gives the protein CSVGTSVFETQYF.

The chain is built from TRBV27 and TRBJ2-4, with 14 bases matching TRBD2. V was clipped by 5 bases and J by 0 bases; unmatched bases: 9. Germline V gives CDR1 MNHEY, CDR2 SMNVEV (reference sequence). CDR3 length: 19 amino acids. This CDR3 is CASSISGTSGSAAKNIQYF. The CDR3 region has the DNA TGTGCCAGCAGTATCTCCGGGACTAGCGGGAGCGCAGCCAAAAACATTCAGTACTTC.

V is TRBV9 and J is TRBJ2-2; D remains ambiguous. Germline V gene lookup returns CDR1 SGDLS and CDR2 YYNGEE. Between the trimmed V and J ends, which lost 0 bases and 5 bases, there was a span of 8 bases. This CDR3 has 14 amino acids. This CDR3 is CASSVALTTGELFF. As DNA, the CDR3 is TGTGCCAGCAGCGTAGCTTTAACGACCGGGGAGCTGTTTTTT. The full variable domain, completed using reference TRBV9 and TRBJ2-2, is DSGVTQTPKHLITATGQRVTLRCSPRSGDLSVYWYQQSLDQGLQFLIQYYNGEERAKGNILERFSAQQFPDLHSELNLSSLELGDSALYFCASSVALTTGELFFGEGSRLTVL.

The table lists this clonotype with a few counts. The chain has TRBV20-1 and TRBJ1-5; D might be TRBD1 (5 bases). This CDR3 has 17 residues. V was shortened by 3 bases and J by 0 bases, with 18 bases between the two germline ends. Germline V CDR1 and CDR2: DFQATT, SNEGSKA (reference sequence). CDR3 nucleotides: TGCAGTGCTAGGCGGGCTGACAGATCAAATAGCAATCAGCCCCAGCATTTT. Its translation is CSARRADRSNSNQPQHF.

The V call is TRBV5-1, the J call TRBJ1-1, with TRBD1 as a possible D gene (6 bases). V lost 9 bases, J lost 1 base, and 13 bases lay in between. This CDR3 is 13 amino acids long. Germline CDR1 SGHRS, CDR2 YFSETQ. CDR3 region: CATKEGGNTEAFF. CDR3 DNA: TGCGCCACCAAAGAGGGGGGGAACACTGAAGCTTTCTTT. The entire variable domain, with the rest obtained from reference TRBV5-1 and TRBJ1-1, is as follows: KAGVTQTPRYLIKTRGQQVTLSCSPISGHRSVSWYQQTPGQGLQFLFEYFSETQRNKGNFPGRFSGRQFSNSRSEMNVSTLELGDSALYLCATKEGGNTEAFFGQGTRLTVV.

This rearrangement joins TRBV6-5 to TRBJ2-1; no reliable D call. Germline-derived CDR1 and CDR2 are MNHEY and SVGAGI. V dropped 5 bases and J dropped 10 bases, with 15 bases sitting between them. CDR3 length equals 13 residues. The chain's CDR3 is CASSPELSREQFF. CDR3 nucleotides: TGTGCCAGCAGTCCAGAGCTTAGTAGGGAGCAGTTCTTC.

This clonotype was observed a handful of times. CDR3: CASSAVSRNSPLHF. In DNA form, the CDR3 reads TGTGCCAGCAGCGCAGTCAGCCGAAATTCACCCCTCCACTTT. The rearrangement joins TRBV7-3 to TRBJ1-6, with D unresolved. Germline V gene data show CDR1 as SGHTA and CDR2 as FQGTGA. Trimming stripped 5 bases from V and 7 bases from J, with 12 bases between. The CDR3 extends over 14 amino acids. Full variable domain (outside the CDR3, taken from reference TRBV7-3 and TRBJ1-6): GAGVSQTPSNKVTEKGKYVELRCDPISGHTALYWYRQSLGQGPEFLIYFQGTGAADDSGLPNDRFFAVRPEGSVSTLKIQRTERGDSAVYLCASSAVSRNSPLHFGNGTRLTVT.

The rearrangement uses TRBV7-9 and TRBJ2-5; TRBD1 is a possible D gene (5 bases). Germline values: CDR1 SEHNR, CDR2 FQNEAQ (reference sequence). The V gene lost 1 base and the J gene lost 0 bases, with 6 bases spanning the gap. This CDR3 has 14 amino acids. CDR3 residues: CASSLGQYQETQYF. DNA of the CDR3: TGTGCCAGCAGCTTAGGACAGTACCAAGAGACCCAGTACTTC.

The CDR3 here is CSARVTGTSQETQYF. The CDR3 coding sequence is TGCAGTGCTAGAGTAACCGGGACATCGCAAGAGACCCAGTACTTC. This rearrangement joins TRBV20-1 to TRBJ2-4, with D possibly matching TRBD1 (6 bases). The better agreement between TRBJ2-5 and the DNA end casts doubt on the J call. The CDR3 sequence is 15 residues long. Germline CDR1 and CDR2: DFQATT and SNEGSKA (reference sequence).

The chain combines TRBV7-2 with TRBJ1-2; D not resolved. Germline assignment: CDR1 SGHTA and CDR2 FQGNSA. This CDR3 spans 15 amino acids. Trimming took off 1 base at V and 7 bases at J, with 16 bases between the two ends. CDR3 region: CASSLELEAGSGYTF. Written as DNA, the CDR3 is TGTGCCAGCAGCTTAGAATTGGAGGCAGGATCTGGCTACACCTTC.

The gene calls are TRBV20-1 and TRBJ1-3, with 8 bases identical to TRBD1. Losses at the gene ends were 5 bases for V and 0 bases for J; bases not matched to a gene: 9. The CDR3 runs to 16 residues. Germline V CDR1 and CDR2: DFQATT, SNEGSKA (reference sequence). The CDR3 DNA sequence: TGCAGTGCTCCTAAGCCCGGGACAGGCTCTGGAAACACCATATATTTT. It translates to CSAPKPGTGSGNTIYF.